This TCR beta chain was profiled in a study of blood T cells in healthy people across ages. Study findings and constraints: Donors of long life had a larger count of naive CD4+ cells and greater diversity than aged donors. Researchers deemed the diversity estimates from one million T cells underestimates.

Then a second PCR, running about 6 to 12 cycles, was carried out with a sample-barcoded 5' primer and a J-beta primer mix. TCRdb used MiXCR to reprocess the 5' RACE reads, holding one entry per CDR3 protein. There are 1.4 million to 1.5 million distinct CDR3 sequences in the sample; 35% to 45% occur only once, and 7.9% lies in the top ten. The CDR3 has 11 residues. Germline CDR1 is SQVTM and CDR2 is ANQGSEA. The V end was cut by 7 bases, the J end by 5 bases, with 10 bases between. Isolated per sample were at least 7 million PBMCs. In the case of this clonotype: The target antigen is unknown.

Specimen: blood. The clonotype comes from a young woman in good health. This chain connects TRBV29-1 to TRBJ2-3, with a weak D call TRBD1 (5 bases). The CDR3 protein is CSGHRQDTQYF. In nucleotides, the CDR3 is TGCAGCGGGCACAGGCAAGATACGCAGTATTTT.